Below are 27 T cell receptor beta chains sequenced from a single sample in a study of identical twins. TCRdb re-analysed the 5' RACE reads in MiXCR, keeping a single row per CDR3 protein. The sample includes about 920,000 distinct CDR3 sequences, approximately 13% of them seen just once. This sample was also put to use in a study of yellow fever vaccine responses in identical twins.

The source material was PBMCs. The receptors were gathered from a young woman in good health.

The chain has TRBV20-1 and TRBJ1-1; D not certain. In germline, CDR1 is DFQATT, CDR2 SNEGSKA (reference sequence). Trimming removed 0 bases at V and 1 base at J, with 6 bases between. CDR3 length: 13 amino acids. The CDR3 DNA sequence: TGCAGTGCTAGAGATCTCGCGAACACTGAAGCTTTCTTT. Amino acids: CSARDLANTEAFF.

CDR3 residues: CSARDTNYEQFF. The CDR3, as DNA: TGCAGTGCAAGGGACACCAACTATGAGCAGTTCTTC. This rearrangement joins TRBV20-1 to TRBJ2-1, with TRBD1 as a possible D gene (6 bases). Germline lookup yields CDR1 DFQATT and CDR2 SNEGSKA (reference sequence). V was pared by 6 bases and J by 8 bases, with 14 bases between. CDR3 length: 12 residues.

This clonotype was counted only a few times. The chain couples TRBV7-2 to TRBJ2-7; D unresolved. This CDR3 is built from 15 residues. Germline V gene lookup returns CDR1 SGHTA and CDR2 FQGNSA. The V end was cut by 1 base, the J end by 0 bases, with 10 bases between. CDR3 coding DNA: TGTGCCAGCAGCTTAGAAGGGTTAAACTCCTACGAGCAGTACTTC. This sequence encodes CASSLEGLNSYEQYF. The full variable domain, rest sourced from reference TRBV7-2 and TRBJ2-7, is GAGVSQSPSNKVTEKGKDVELRCDPISGHTALYWYRQSLGQGLEFLIYFQGNSAPDKSGLPSDRFSAERTGGSVSTLTIQRTQQEDSAVYLCASSLEGLNSYEQYFGPGTRLTVT.

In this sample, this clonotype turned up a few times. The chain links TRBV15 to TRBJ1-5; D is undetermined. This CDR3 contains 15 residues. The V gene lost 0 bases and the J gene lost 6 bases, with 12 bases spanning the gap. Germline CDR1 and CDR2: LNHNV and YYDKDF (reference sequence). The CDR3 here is CATSRESGWGQPQHF. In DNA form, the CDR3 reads TGTGCCACCAGCAGAGAATCGGGCTGGGGTCAGCCCCAGCATTTT. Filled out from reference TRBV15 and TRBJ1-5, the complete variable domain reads DAMVIQNPRYQVTQFGKPVTLSCSQTLNHNVMYWYQQKSSQAPKLLFHYYDKDFNNEADTPDNFQSRRPNTSFCFLDIRSPGLGDTAMYLCATSRESGWGQPQHFGDGTRLSIL.

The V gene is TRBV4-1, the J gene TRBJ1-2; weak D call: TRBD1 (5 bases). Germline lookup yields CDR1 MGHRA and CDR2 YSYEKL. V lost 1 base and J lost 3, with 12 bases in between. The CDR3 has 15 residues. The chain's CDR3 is CASSQVGPADYGYTF. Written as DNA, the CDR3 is TGCGCCAGCAGCCAAGTGGGGCCAGCAGACTATGGCTACACCTTC.

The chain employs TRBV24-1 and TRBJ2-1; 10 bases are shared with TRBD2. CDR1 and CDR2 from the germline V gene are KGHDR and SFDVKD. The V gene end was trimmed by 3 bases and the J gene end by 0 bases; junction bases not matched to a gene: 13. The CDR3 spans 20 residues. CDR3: CATSDRVGSGRPSSYNEQFF. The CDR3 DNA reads TGTGCCACCAGTGATAGGGTGGGTAGCGGGAGGCCTAGCTCCTACAATGAGCAGTTCTTC.

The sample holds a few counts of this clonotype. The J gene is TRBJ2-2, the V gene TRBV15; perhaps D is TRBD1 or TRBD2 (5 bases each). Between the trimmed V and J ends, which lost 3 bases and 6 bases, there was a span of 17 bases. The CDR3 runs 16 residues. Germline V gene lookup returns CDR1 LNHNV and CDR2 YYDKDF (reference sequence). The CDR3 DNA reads TGTGCCACCAGCAGGTATCATGGGGGATCGGCCGGGGAGCTGTTTTTT. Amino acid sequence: CATSRYHGGSAGELFF.

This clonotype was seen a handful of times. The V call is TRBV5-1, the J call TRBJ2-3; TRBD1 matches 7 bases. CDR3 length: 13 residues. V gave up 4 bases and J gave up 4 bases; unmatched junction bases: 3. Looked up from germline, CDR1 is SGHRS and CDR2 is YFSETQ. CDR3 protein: CASSVQGSDTQYF. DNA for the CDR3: TGCGCCAGCAGCGTACAGGGGTCAGATACGCAGTATTTT.

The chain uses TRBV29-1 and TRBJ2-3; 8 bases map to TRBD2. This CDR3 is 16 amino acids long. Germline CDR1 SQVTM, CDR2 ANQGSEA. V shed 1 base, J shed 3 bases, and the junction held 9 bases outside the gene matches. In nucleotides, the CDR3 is TGCAGCGTTGAAGGTTTCGGCGGGGGGTGGACAGATACGCAGTATTTT. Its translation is CSVEGFGGGWTDTQYF.

DNA for the CDR3: TGTGCTAGTGGTTTGGGGACAGTTAATTCACCCCTCCACTTT. This encodes CASGLGTVNSPLHF. The rearrangement joins TRBV12-5 to TRBJ1-6, with a tentative D call TRBD1 (6 bases). V was trimmed by 1 base and J by 6 bases, leaving 7 bases between them. Looked up from germline, CDR1 is LGHNT and CDR2 is FRNRAP. The CDR3 sequence is 14 residues long.

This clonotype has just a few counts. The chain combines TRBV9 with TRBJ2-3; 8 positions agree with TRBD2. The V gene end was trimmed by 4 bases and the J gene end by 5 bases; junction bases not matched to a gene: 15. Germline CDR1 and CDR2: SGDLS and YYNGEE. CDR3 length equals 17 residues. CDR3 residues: CASSPALWDGGGDTQYF. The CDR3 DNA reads TGTGCCAGCAGCCCAGCCCTTTGGGACGGGGGGGGAGATACGCAGTATTTT.

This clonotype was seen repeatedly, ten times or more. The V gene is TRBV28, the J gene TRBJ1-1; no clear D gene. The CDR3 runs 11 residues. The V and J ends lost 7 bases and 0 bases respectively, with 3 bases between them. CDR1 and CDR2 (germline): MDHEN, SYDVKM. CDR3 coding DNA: TGTGCCAGCAACTTGAACACTGAAGCTTTCTTT. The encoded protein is CASNLNTEAFF.

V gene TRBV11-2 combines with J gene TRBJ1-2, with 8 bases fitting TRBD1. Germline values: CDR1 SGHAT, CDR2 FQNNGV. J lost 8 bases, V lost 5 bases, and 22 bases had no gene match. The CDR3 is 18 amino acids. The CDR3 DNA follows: TGTGCCAGCAGCCCACCCGGGACAGGAATTTTCGGGTCGAAGGGCTACACCTTC. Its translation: CASSPPGTGIFGSKGYTF.

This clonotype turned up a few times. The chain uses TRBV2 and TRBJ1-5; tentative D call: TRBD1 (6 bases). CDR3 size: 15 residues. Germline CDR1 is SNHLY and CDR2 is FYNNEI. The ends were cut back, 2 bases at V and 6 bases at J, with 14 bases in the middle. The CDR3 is CASSESGGFSQPQHF. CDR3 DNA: TGTGCCAGCAGTGAATCGGGGGGCTTTAGTCAGCCCCAGCATTTT.

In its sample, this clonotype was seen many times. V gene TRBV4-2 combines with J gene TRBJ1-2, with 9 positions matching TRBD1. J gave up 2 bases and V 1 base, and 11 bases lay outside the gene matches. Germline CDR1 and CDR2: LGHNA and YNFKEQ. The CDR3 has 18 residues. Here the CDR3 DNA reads TGTGCCAGCAGCCAAGGGCTCTCCGGGACAGGGCCCAACTATGGCTACACCTTC. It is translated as CASSQGLSGTGPNYGYTF.

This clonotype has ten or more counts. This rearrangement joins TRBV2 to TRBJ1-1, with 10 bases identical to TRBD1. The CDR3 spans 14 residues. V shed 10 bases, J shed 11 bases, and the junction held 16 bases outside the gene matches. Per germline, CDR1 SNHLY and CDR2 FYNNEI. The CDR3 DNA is TGTGCCACCCCCTGGACAGGGGGTCCTCATAGTGCTTTCTTT. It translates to CATPWTGGPHSAFF.

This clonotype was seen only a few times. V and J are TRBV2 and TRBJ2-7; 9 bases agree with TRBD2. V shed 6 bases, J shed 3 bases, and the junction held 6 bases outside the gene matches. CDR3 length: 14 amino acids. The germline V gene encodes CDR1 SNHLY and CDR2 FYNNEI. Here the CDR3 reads CASSLSGGNYEQYF. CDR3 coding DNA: TGTGCCAGCAGCCTTAGCGGGGGAAACTACGAGCAGTACTTC.

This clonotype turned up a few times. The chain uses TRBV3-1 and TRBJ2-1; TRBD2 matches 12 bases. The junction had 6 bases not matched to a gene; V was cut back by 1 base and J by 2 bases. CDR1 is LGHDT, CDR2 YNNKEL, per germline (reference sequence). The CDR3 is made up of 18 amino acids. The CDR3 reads CASSQADSSGRAYNEQFF. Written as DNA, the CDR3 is TGTGCCAGCAGCCAAGCCGACTCTAGCGGGAGGGCCTACAATGAGCAGTTCTTC.

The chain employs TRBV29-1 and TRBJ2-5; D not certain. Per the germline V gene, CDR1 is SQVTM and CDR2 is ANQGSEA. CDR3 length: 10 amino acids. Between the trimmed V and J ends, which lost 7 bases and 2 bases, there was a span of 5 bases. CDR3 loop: CSGWQETQYF. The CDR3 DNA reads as TGCAGCGGGTGGCAAGAGACCCAGTACTTC.

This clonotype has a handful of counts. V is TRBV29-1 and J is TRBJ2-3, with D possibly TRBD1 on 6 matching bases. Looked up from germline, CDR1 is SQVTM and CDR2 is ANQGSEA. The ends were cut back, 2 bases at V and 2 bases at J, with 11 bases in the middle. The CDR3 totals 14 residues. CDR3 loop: CSVEWGRITDTQYF. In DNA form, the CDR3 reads TGCAGCGTTGAATGGGGGCGGATCACAGATACGCAGTATTTT.

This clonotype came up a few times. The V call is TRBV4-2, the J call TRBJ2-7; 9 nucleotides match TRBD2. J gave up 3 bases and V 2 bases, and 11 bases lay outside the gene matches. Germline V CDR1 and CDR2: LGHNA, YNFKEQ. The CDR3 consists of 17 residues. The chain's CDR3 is CASSQRPAGGRGYEQYF. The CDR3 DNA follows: TGTGCCAGCAGCCAACGGCCGGCGGGGGGGAGGGGCTACGAGCAGTACTTC.

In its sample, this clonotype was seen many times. The DNA of the CDR3 is TGCGCCAGCAGCTCTCTCTCGAACGGTCCCTACGAGCAGTACTTC. It translates to CASSSLSNGPYEQYF. V and J are TRBV5-1 and TRBJ2-7; D is undetermined. The CDR3 contains 15 residues. Per germline, CDR1 SGHRS and CDR2 YFSETQ. V lost 3 bases and J lost 2, with 15 bases in between.

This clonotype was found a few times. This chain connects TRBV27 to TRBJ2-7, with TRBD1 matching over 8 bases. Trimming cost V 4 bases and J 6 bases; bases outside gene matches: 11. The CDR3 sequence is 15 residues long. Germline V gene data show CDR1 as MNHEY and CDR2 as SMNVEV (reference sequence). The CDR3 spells CASSWDGQGIGEQYV. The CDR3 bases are TGTGCCAGCAGTTGGGATGGACAGGGAATAGGCGAGCAGTACGTC.

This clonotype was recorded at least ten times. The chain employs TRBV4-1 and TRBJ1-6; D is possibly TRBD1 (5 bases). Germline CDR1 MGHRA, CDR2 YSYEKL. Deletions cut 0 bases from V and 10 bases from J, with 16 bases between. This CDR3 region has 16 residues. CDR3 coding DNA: TGCGCCAGCAGCCAAGAAGGAGGGGTAAAAAGATCACCCCTCCACTTT. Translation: CASSQEGGVKRSPLHF.

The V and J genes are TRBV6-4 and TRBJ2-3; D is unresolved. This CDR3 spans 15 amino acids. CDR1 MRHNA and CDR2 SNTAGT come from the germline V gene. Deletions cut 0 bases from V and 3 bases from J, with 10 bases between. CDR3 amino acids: CASSDSPGVTDTQYF. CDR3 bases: TGTGCCAGCAGTGACTCCCCGGGTGTAACAGATACGCAGTATTTT.

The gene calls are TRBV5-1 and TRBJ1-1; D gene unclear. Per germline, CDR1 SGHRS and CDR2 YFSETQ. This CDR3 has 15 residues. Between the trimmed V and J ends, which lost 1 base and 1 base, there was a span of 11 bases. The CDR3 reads CASSLRASGNTEAFF. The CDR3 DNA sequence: TGCGCCAGCAGCTTGCGGGCGTCCGGGAACACTGAAGCTTTCTTT.

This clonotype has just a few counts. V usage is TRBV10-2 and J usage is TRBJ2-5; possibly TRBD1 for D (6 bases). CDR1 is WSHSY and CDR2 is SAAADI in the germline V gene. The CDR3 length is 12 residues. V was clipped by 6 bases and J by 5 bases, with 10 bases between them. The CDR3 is CASRDRRETQYF. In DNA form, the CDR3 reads TGCGCCAGCAGGGACAGACGGGAGACCCAGTACTTC.